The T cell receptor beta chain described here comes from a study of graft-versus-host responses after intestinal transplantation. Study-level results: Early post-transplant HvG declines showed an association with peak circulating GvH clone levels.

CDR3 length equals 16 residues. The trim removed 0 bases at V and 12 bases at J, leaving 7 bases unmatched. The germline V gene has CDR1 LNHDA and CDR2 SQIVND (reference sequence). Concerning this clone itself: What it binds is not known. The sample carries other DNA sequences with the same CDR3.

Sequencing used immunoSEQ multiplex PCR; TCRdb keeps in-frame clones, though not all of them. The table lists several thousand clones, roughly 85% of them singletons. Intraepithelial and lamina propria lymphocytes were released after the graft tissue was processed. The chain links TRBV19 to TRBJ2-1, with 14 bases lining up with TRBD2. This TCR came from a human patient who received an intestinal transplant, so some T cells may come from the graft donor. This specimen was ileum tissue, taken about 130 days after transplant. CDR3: CASSIDLTSGRVVQFF. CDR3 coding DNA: TGTGCCAGTAGTATAGATTTGACTAGCGGGAGGGTGGTGCAGTTCTTC.